The entry that follows covers one T cell receptor (beta chain) sequence. Its cognate antigen is unknown. The data originate from a study of shared clonotypes between healthy human individuals. At the level of the study: A couple of women and a few men aged 18 to 49 served as donors. Study-level findings and limits: Non-shared clonotypes were found to have lower generation probabilities than the clonotypes that were shared by all four of the sorted-subset donors.

CD4+ cells yielded CD45RA+ naive and CD45RA-negative memory subsets. The V and J ends lost 1 base and 3 bases, in that order; junction bases with no gene match: 1. The CDR3 loop spans 14 amino acids. Germline V CDR1 and CDR2: SEHNR, FQNEAQ (reference sequence). The DNA input per sorted-subset replicate PCR was 200 ng, corresponding to roughly 31,000 T cell genomes. The table came from immunoSEQ multiplex PCR; TCRdb's copy has only in-frame clones and leaves some out. This sample carries some 1.1 million clones, roughly 80% of them seen once, and the ten largest clones take 0.89%. The chain recombines TRBV7-9 with TRBJ1-1; 8 bases are a match to TRBD1. This TCR was sampled from a man in his late teens or twenties in good health. Some clones in this sample may be carry-over from other donors' samples. Sequenced material: memory CD4+ T cells from PBMCs. The subset here: CD45RA-negative fraction. The DNA for the CDR3 is TGTGCCAGCAGCTTAGACAGGGGGTACACTGAAGCTTTCTTT. It is translated as CASSLDRGYTEAFF.